These 4 T cell receptor beta chains originate from one sample sequenced in a study of beta chain features in type 1 diabetes. The isolated RNA, all of it, was reverse transcribed, so expressed TCRB transcripts were what got sequenced. The data were produced by immunoSEQ multiplex PCR, yet TCRdb's version contains in-frame clones alone and is incomplete. Of about 260,000 clones in the sample, 68% are singletons; the top ten hold 0.053%. The specimen was naive CD4+ T cells from blood. The receptors here all came from a man aged 25-40 years in good health.

This rearrangement joins TRBV30 to TRBJ2-2; D gene ambiguous. Germline V gene sequence: CDR1 GTSNPN, CDR2 SVGIG (reference sequence). CDR3 length: 14 residues. The V end was cut by 0 bases, the J end by 1 base, with 6 bases between. CDR3 residues: CAWSVAQNTGELFF. In nucleotides, the CDR3 is TGTGCCTGGAGTGTGGCCCAGAACACCGGGGAGCTGTTTTTT.

The chain recombines TRBV4-3 with TRBJ1-2; 7 nucleotides align to TRBD1. Germline CDR1 is LGHNA and CDR2 is YSLEER. V shed 3 bases, J shed 2 bases, and the junction held 12 bases outside the gene matches. This CDR3 is built from 17 residues. The CDR3 protein is CASSQGSDRAPNYGYTF. The CDR3 bases are TGCGCCAGCAGCCAGGGCTCTGACAGGGCCCCAAACTATGGCTACACCTTC.

V gene TRBV30 combines with J gene TRBJ2-7; possible D gene TRBD1, 7 bases. With 4 bases removed from V and 0 bases from J, the gap between germline ends came to 16 bases. The germline V gene encodes CDR1 GTSNPN and CDR2 SVGIG (reference sequence). This CDR3 comprises 15 residues. The CDR3 DNA is TGTGCCTGGAAAGGGGAGGACAGGCGCTCCTACGAGCAGTACTTC. It specifies CAWKGEDRRSYEQYF.

The chain uses TRBV30 and TRBJ2-3, with unresolved D. V shed 1 base and J shed 6 bases, with 8 bases lying between them. Germline V gives CDR1 GTSNPN, CDR2 SVGIG (reference sequence). This CDR3 spans 12 amino acids. The CDR3 nucleotides are TGTGCCTGGAGTGCCTCAGCCGATACGCAGTATTTT. Protein: CAWSASADTQYF.